These T cell receptor beta chains were read from a single sample in a study of technical replicates of blood from four donors. Method: immunoSEQ multiplex PCR; TCRdb's copy keeps in-frame clones and lacks some. The sample shows about 76,000 clones, roughly 90% of them seen only once. The sequenced sample was T cells isolated from PBMCs. The receptors stem from a human donor in good health. CDR3s include the opening cysteine and the closing phenylalanine or tryptophan. Each record gives: clone size, J gene, D gene, V gene, CDR3 DNA, CDR3 protein. A D gene is named only where the DNA matches it firmly. Some rows mark clone size as missing; the rest say once, few, many or name a class of expanded clone.

-	TRBJ2-2	-	TRBV9	TGTGCCAGCAGCGTAGAAGGACAGACCACCGGGGAGCTGTTTTTT	CASSVEGQTTGELFF
-	TRBJ1-5	TRBD1	TRBV5-8	TGTGCCAGCAGCCCCCCGGACAGGGGTCAGCCCCAGCATTTT	CASSPPDRGQPQHF
-	TRBJ1-1	TRBD1	TRBV6-4	TGTGCCAGCAGGATTGAGGGGGCGCAGGACACTGAAGCTTTCTTT	CASRIEGAQDTEAFF
-	TRBJ2-2	-	TRBV7-7	TGTGCTAGCAGCCCCCTCCCGGGGAACACCGGGGAGCTGTTTTTT	CASSPLPGNTGELFF
-	TRBJ1-5	-	TRBV4-1	TGCGCCAGCAGCCAGGTCAGGGGAGGCAATCAGCCCCAGCATTTT	CASSQVRGGNQPQHF
-	TRBJ1-5	TRBD1	TRBV9	TGTGCCAGCAGTAGCGGACAGGGCGATCAGCCCCAGCATTTT	CASSSGQGDQPQHF
-	TRBJ1-5	-	TRBV7-8	TGTGCCAGCAGACTAGGGTGGGGGAGGCACAATCAGCCCCAGCATTTT	CASRLGWGRHNQPQHF
-	TRBJ1-4	TRBD1	TRBV13	TGTGCCAGCAGCGCCGGGACAGAAGAAAAACTGTTTTTT	CASSAGTEEKLFF
-	TRBJ1-5	-	TRBV19	TGTGCCAGTAGTATAGATCTGAGCTGGGGGGGAATATCAGCCCAGCATTTT	CASSIDLSWGGISAQHF
-	TRBJ2-5	TRBD1	TRBV18	TGTGCCAGCTCACCTCTGGGGACAGGACGTACAACGGACCAAGAGACCCAGTACTTC	CASSPLGTGRTTDQETQYF
-	TRBJ2-5	TRBD2	TRBV18	TGTGCCAGCTCACCGGGACTAGCTATGGAGACCCAGTACTTC	CASSPGLAMETQYF
-	TRBJ1-1	TRBD1	TRBV11-2	TGTGCCAGCAGCTTGACCGGGACAGGGAGCATCCCTGAAGCTTTCTTT	CASSLTGTGSIPEAFF
-	TRBJ1-2	-	TRBV9	TGTGCCAGCACCGTACAGGGTAACTATGGCTACACCTTC	CASTVQGNYGYTF
-	TRBJ2-7	TRBD1	TRBV28	TGTGCCAGCAGTTTGGACAGGGGGTTGTACTTC	CASSLDRGLYF
-	TRBJ1-2	TRBD1	TRBV9	TGTGCCAGCAGCGTGGAGACAGGGGTTCGTGGCTACACCTTC	CASSVETGVRGYTF
-	TRBJ2-4	-	TRBV4-2	TGTGCCAGCAGCCAAGTTGGTCCAGGGGTTGGAAACATTCAGTACTTC	CASSQVGPGVGNIQYF
-	TRBJ2-6	-	TRBV4-1	TGCGCCAGCAGCCACGCAGCAGGGGTCAACTCTGGGGCCAACGTCCTGACTTTC	CASSHAAGVNSGANVLTF
once	TRBJ2-7	TRBD2	TRBV28	TGTGCCAGCAGTGTCACTAGCGGGAGGGTCGACGAGCAGTACTTC	CASSVTSGRVDEQYF
-	TRBJ1-5	-	TRBV7-9	TGTGCCAGCAGCTCTACAGGAAACAGCAATCAGCCCCAGCATTTT	CASSSTGNSNQPQHF
-	TRBJ1-6	-	TRBV2	TGTGCCAGCAAGCCCTCTTATAATTCACCCCTCCACTTT	CASKPSYNSPLHF
-	TRBJ2-3	TRBD2	TRBV2	TGTGCCAGCGAGACTAGCGGGATTACAGATACGCAGTATTTT	CASETSGITDTQYF
-	TRBJ1-1	-	TRBV7-2	TGTGCCAGCAGCTTAGCGGCGGTAAATGAAGCTTTCTTT	CASSLAAVNEAFF
-	TRBJ2-2	TRBD2	TRBV15	TGTGCCACCAGCCGTCTTGTGTCTAGCGGGAACACCGGGGAGCTGTTTTTT	CATSRLVSSGNTGELFF
-	TRBJ1-2	TRBD1	TRBV19	TGTGCCAGTAGTACCTTATACCGGGACAGCTCTGCCACCTTC	CASSTLYRDSSATF
-	TRBJ1-2	-	TRBV28	TGTGCCAGCAGTTTGCAGGTTCGCTACACCTTC	CASSLQVRYTF
-	TRBJ2-3	TRBD2	TRBV2	TGTGCCAGCACCCGGACTAGCGGGAGCCCTCCAGATACGCAGTATTTT	CASTRTSGSPPDTQYF
-	TRBJ2-7	-	TRBV28	TGTGCCAGCAGTTTAGCAGGGGACGAGCAGTACTTC	CASSLAGDEQYF
-	TRBJ2-7	-	TRBV28	TGTGCCAGCAGCCCCCCCGTCGCGGGAATGACCTACGAGCAGTACTTC	CASSPPVAGMTYEQYF
few	TRBJ1-1	-	TRBV29-1	TGCAGCGTTGGGGGAGGGGTGGGTCACACTGAAGCTTTCTTT	CSVGGGVGHTEAFF
-	TRBJ1-2	-	TRBV10-3	TGTGCCATCAGTGGCGATCGAGGTGATGGCTACACCTTC	CAISGDRGDGYTF
-	TRBJ1-6	TRBD1	TRBV2	TGTGCCAGCTCGGGCAGGGGGCTAAAAAATTCACCCCTCCACTTT	CASSGRGLKNSPLHF
-	TRBJ2-7	TRBD1	TRBV19	TGTGCCACTCGACGGGACAGCTCCTACGAGCAGTACTTC	CATRRDSSYEQYF
few	TRBJ1-1	-	TRBV27	TGTGCCAGCAGTTCCACCCTGGGCGGGCGGGGCACTGAAGCTTTCTTT	CASSSTLGGRGTEAFF
-	TRBJ1-3	TRBD1	TRBV28	TGTGCCAGCAAGGGGACAGCCTCTGGAAACACCATATATTTT	CASKGTASGNTIYF
-	TRBJ1-2	TRBD1	TRBV18	TGTGCCAGCTCACCGGCGGGGCCAGGGGGCGCGAGGGGCTACACCTTC	CASSPAGPGGARGYTF